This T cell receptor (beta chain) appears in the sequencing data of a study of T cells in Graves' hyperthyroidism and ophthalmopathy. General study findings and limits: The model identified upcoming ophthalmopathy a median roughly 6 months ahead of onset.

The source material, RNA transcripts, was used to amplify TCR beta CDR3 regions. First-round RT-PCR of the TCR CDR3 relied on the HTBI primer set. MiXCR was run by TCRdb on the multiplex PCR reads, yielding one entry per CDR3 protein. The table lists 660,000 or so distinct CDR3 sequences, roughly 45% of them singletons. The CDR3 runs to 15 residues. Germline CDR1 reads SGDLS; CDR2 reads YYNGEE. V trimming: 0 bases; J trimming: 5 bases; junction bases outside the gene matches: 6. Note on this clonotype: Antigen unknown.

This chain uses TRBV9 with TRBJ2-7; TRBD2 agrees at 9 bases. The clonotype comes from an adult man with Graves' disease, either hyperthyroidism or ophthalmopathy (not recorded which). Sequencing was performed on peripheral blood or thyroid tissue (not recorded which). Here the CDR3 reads CASSVVPRGGHEQYF. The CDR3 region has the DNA TGTGCCAGCAGCGTAGTACCGCGGGGGGGCCACGAGCAGTACTTC. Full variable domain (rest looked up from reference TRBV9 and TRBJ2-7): DSGVTQTPKHLITATGQRVTLRCSPRSGDLSVYWYQQSLDQGLQFLIQYYNGEERAKGNILERFSAQQFPDLHSELNLSSLELGDSALYFCASSVVPRGGHEQYFGPGTRLTVT.